This T cell receptor (beta chain) was found in a study of blood T cell repertoires in COVID-19. Study details: Acute-phase and convalescent COVID-19 samples originated in the United States, Italy and Spain. T cells, B-cell-depleted T cells, or PBMCs provided the cDNA or gDNA that served as material.

Authors' data handling: Using reference gene primer amplification, nucleated cell counts were estimated. Sequencing was performed with immunoSEQ multiplex PCR; in TCRdb, only in-frame clones are kept and a portion is missing. Clone size and the V and J calls come from that table; the DNA yielded D and trimming. Among about 330,000 clones listed, 88% were seen once. V shed 4 bases and J 0 bases; nucleotides not matched to a gene: 4. CDR1 is KGHDR, CDR2 SFDVKD, per germline. CDR3 length: 15 residues. The sample taken for sequencing was peripheral blood. This clonotype was sampled from a woman between 45 and 65 years old with active or convalescent COVID-19. The genes are TRBV24-1 and TRBJ2-5, with 7 bases identical to TRBD1. For the CDR3, the DNA is TGTGCCACCAGTGACACCGGGACAGACCAAGAGACCCAGTACTTC. Protein sequence: CATSDTGTDQETQYF.